This TCR beta chain was sequenced for a study of a mutant IDH1 vaccine in newly diagnosed glioma. Overall study: Most had both radiotherapy and temozolomide beforehand; others had only one.

Concerning this clone: Antigen: not known.

The time point denotes: week 47, end of study. Every single dose of the vaccine, 300 ug of mutant IDH1 20-mer peptide, came with topical imiquimod. Patients carried new grade 3 or 4 IDH1-mutant astrocytomas lacking nuclear ATRX. Produced via immunoSEQ multiplex PCR; TCRdb's table is partial and in-frame only. The table lists over 75,000 clones, approximately 75% of them singletons. The CDR3 totals 17 residues. Germline CDR1 reads LNHDA; CDR2 reads SQIVND (reference sequence). Trimming took 2 bases from V and 3 from J; bases not matched to a gene: 7. The receptor comes from a man in his forties or fifties with glioma. The rearrangement joins TRBV19 to TRBJ2-1, with 10 positions matching TRBD2. The sequenced sample was PBMCs, obtained from a glioma patient whose treatment included an IDH1 peptide vaccine. CDR3 in amino acids: CASSIRSSGGNYNEQFF. The CDR3 region has the DNA TGTGCCAGTAGTATAAGGTCTAGCGGGGGCAACTACAATGAGCAGTTCTTC.